This T cell receptor (beta chain) emerged from a study of shared clonotypes between healthy human individuals. This table comes from immunoSEQ multiplex PCR, and its TCRdb copy is limited to in-frame clones, with some not included. This table has approximately 530,000 clones, 95% to 96% appearing once. This CDR3 is 15 amino acids long. Germline V lookup: CDR1 SGHTA, CDR2 FQGNSA. The chain joins TRBV7-2 to TRBJ2-5; the D call may be TRBD1 or TRBD2 (5 bases each). The last part of the DNA fits TRBJ2-7 better; the J call may be wrong. This receptor was identified in a woman in her 30s in good health. The sequencing input was naive CD4+ T cells sorted from blood. Subset: CD45RA+ positively selected. The CDR3 nucleotides are TGTGCCAGCAGCTCCGTGCGGGCAGGGTCCTACGAGCAGTACTTC. Amino acid sequence: CASSSVRAGSYEQYF.